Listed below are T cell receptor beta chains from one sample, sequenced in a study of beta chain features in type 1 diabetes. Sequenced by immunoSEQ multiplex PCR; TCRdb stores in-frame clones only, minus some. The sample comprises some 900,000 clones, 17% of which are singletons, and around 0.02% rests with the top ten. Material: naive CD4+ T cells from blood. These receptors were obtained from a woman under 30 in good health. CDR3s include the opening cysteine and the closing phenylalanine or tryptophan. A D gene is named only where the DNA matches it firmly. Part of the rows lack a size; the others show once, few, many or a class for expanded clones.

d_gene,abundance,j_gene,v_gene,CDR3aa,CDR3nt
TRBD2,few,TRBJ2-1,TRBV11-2,CASSSSGREGSSYNEQFF,TGTGCCAGCAGCTCTAGCGGGAGGGAAGGGAGCTCCTACAATGAGCAGTTCTTC
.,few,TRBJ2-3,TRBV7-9,CASSARLITDTQYF,TGTGCCAGCAGCGCACGGTTGATAACAGATACGCAGTATTTT
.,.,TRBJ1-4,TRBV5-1,CASSFGLTNEKLFF,TGCGCCAGCAGCTTCGGCCTAACTAATGAAAAACTGTTTTTT
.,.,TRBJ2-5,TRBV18,CASSPGVGETQYF,TGTGCCAGCTCACCAGGGGTTGGGGAGACCCAGTACTTC
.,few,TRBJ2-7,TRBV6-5,CASRDNGGSYEQYF,TGTGCCAGCAGGGATAACGGTGGCTCCTACGAGCAGTACTTC
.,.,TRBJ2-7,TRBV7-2,CASSLLGRGEQYF,TGTGCCAGCAGCTTACTAGGACGAGGCGAGCAGTACTTC
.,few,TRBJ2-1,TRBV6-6,CASSAPREQFF,TGTGCCAGCAGTGCCCCGAGAGAGCAGTTCTTC
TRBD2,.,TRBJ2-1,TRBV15,CATSYQAGTSVHNEQFF,TGTGCCACCAGCTACCAAGCCGGGACTAGCGTTCACAATGAGCAGTTCTTC
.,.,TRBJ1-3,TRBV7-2,CASSLQVSGNTIYF,TGTGCCAGCAGCTTACAGGTCTCTGGAAACACCATATATTTT
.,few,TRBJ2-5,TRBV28,CASSLLSQETQYF,TGTGCCAGCAGTTTATTGTCTCAAGAGACCCAGTACTTC
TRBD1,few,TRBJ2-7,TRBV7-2,CASSLSGTGPYEQYF,TGTGCCAGCAGCTTGTCCGGGACAGGGCCCTACGAGCAGTACTTC
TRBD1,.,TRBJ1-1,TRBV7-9,CASSLLGQGQAFF,TGTGCCAGCAGCTTGCTCGGACAGGGTCAAGCTTTCTTT
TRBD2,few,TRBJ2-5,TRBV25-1,CASSDPFSGSGETQYF,TGTGCCAGCAGTGACCCTTTTAGCGGGAGTGGCGAGACCCAGTACTTC
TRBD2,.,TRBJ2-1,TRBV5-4,CASSIDLAGGREQFF,TGTGCCAGCAGCATTGACCTAGCGGGAGGGCGGGAGCAGTTCTTC
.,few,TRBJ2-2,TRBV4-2,CASSREYDTGELFF,TGTGCCAGCAGCCGAGAGTATGACACCGGGGAGCTGTTTTTT
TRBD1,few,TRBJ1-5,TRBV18,CASSPTGDQPQHF,TGTGCCAGCTCACCAACAGGGGATCAGCCCCAGCATTTT
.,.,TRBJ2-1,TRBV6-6,CASSSTSSSYNEQFF,TGTGCCAGCAGTTCAACTTCGAGCTCCTACAATGAGCAGTTCTTC
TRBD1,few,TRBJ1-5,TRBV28,CASSSGTGWQPQHF,TGTGCCAGCAGCTCCGGGACAGGGTGGCAGCCCCAGCATTTT
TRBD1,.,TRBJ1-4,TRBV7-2,CASSSYRGRGEKLFF,TGTGCCAGCAGCTCCTACAGGGGGCGCGGGGAAAAACTGTTTTTT
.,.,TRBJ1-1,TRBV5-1,CASSLVGQNTEAFF,TGCGCCAGCAGCTTGGTAGGGCAGAACACTGAAGCTTTCTTT
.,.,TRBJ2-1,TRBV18,CASSPVLAYNEQFF,TGTGCCAGCTCACCAGTGCTGGCCTACAATGAGCAGTTCTTC
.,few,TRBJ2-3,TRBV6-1,CASSERPGIASNTQYF,TGTGCCAGCAGTGAACGGCCCGGGATCGCGTCAAATACGCAGTATTTT
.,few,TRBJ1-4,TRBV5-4,CASSEERLNEKLFF,TGTGCCAGCAGCGAGGAGCGCCTTAATGAAAAACTGTTTTTT
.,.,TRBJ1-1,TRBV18,CASSVGGNTEAFF,TGTGCCAGCTCAGTCGGAGGTAACACTGAAGCTTTCTTT